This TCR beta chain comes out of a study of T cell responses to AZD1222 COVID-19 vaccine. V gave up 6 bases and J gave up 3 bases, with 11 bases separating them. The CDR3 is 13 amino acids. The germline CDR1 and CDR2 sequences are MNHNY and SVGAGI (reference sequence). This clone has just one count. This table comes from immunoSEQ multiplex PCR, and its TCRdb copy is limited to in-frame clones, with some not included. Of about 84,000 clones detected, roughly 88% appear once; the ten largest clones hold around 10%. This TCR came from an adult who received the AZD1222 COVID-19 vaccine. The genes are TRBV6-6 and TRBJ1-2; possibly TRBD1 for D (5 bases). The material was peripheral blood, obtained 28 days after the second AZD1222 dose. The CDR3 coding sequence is TGTGCCAGCAGGTCAACAGGAGACTATGGCTACACCTTC. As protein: CASRSTGDYGYTF.